This T cell receptor (beta chain) was documented in a study of OX40 agonist ivuxolimab in advanced cancers. This clone has more than one count but fewer than ten. Sequencing was performed with immunoSEQ multiplex PCR; in TCRdb, only in-frame clones are kept and a portion is missing. The sample includes 50,000 to 70,000 clones, 85% of them seen just once. The CDR3 spans 15 residues. The sample in question was CD4+ or CD8+ T cells sorted from blood, obtained in a trial of the OX40 agonist ivuxolimab. The chain links TRBV21-1 to TRBJ1-1; TRBD1, the table's D call, lacks a check against the DNA. TRBV21-1 is recorded as a pseudogene. The receptor comes from an adult with an advanced solid tumor such as melanoma, head and neck, liver or kidney cancer. CDR3 bases: TGTGCCAGCAGCAAAGGGGCAAAGGAAATCACTGAAGCTTTCTTT. This gives the protein CASSKGAKEITEAFF.